The 6 T cell receptor beta chains in this list originate from one sample, sequenced in a study of blood T cell repertoires in COVID-19 (dated by TCRdb to 2020 to 2021). The library was obtained by the immunoSEQ multiplex PCR assay. In TCRdb, the immuneACCESS table is reduced to in-frame sequences with V and J assigned. These tables do not hold every clone; where another copy was compared, an unresolved V gene accounts for under half, and the others remain unexplained. This sample holds 240,000 or so clones; roughly 80% were observed only once. The ten largest clones add up to 9.5% to 15% of the sample. Source material: peripheral blood. These receptors were taken from an older woman with active or convalescent COVID-19.

The sample holds a few counts of this clone. The V and J genes are TRBV24-1 and TRBJ1-5; unclear D gene. The length of the CDR3 is 12 residues. Trimming shortened V by 4 bases and J by 14 bases, and 14 bases separated the two germline ends. Germline loops: CDR1 KGHDR, CDR2 SFDVKD. The CDR3 nucleotides read TGTGCCACCAGTGACTCCGACGGGATCAAGCATTTT. Encoded protein: CATSDSDGIKHF.

The rearrangement uses TRBV5-1 and TRBJ2-3, with D perhaps matching TRBD2 (5 bases). The CDR3 is 18 amino acids. Germline-derived CDR1 and CDR2 are SGHRS and YFSETQ. The V end was cut by 4 bases, the J end by 2 bases, with 23 bases between. CDR3 nucleotides: TGCGCCAGCAGCCTTCCTCCCGGGGTGAATTTAATCACAGATACGCAGTATTTT. Residues: CASSLPPGVNLITDTQYF.

The V and J genes are TRBV29-1 and TRBJ2-1; possibly TRBD2 for D (5 bases). Germline-derived CDR1 and CDR2 are SQVTM and ANQGSEA. The V and J ends lost 3 bases and 7 bases respectively, with 16 bases between them. The CDR3 extends over 14 amino acids. CDR3: CSVDFRRAGNEQFF. The CDR3 bases are TGCAGCGTTGATTTCCGGCGGGCCGGGAATGAGCAGTTCTTC.

The chain couples TRBV5-1 to TRBJ2-5, with TRBD2 matching over 10 bases. The germline V gene encodes CDR1 SGHRS and CDR2 YFSETQ. The CDR3 sequence is 14 residues long. V lost 5 bases to trimming and J lost 4 bases; unmatched junction nucleotides: 5. The CDR3 here is CASRSGGGSETQYF. CDR3 in DNA: TGCGCCAGCAGGAGCGGGGGGGGTTCAGAGACCCAGTACTTC.

V is TRBV5-1 and J is TRBJ2-7; weak D call: TRBD1 (6 bases). This CDR3 is built from 14 residues. Germline-derived CDR1 and CDR2 are SGHRS and YFSETQ. V lost 4 bases to trimming and J lost 2 bases, with 13 bases between them. This chain's CDR3 is CASSPGRTAYEQYF. In DNA, the CDR3 is TGCGCCAGCAGCCCGGGACGGACAGCCTACGAGCAGTACTTC.

The chain uses TRBV20-1 and TRBJ1-1; D gene uncertain. Germline assignment: CDR1 DFQATT and CDR2 SNEGSKA (reference sequence). With 6 bases removed from V and 1 base from J, the gap between germline ends came to 6 bases. This CDR3 contains 11 residues. The CDR3 protein is CSAGRNTEAFF. The DNA for the CDR3 is TGCAGTGCGGGCAGGAACACTGAAGCTTTCTTT.